The 13 T cell receptor beta chains given below trace back to one sample, sequenced in a study of blood T cell repertoires in COVID-19. TCRdb's copy holds only in-frame clones and misses some; the assay was immunoSEQ multiplex PCR. The table lists more than 95,000 clones, roughly 91% of them singletons. The sample consisted of peripheral blood. The receptor set was obtained from a human donor in a cohort sampled during active COVID-19.

This rearrangement joins TRBV4-3 to TRBJ2-7; D call uncertain. Germline V CDR1 and CDR2: LGHNA, YSLEER. V was shortened by 4 bases and J by 3 bases, with 13 bases between the two germline ends. This CDR3 comprises 14 residues. The CDR3 region is CASSPDAGFYEQYF. CDR3 in DNA: TGCGCCAGCAGCCCAGACGCAGGTTTCTACGAGCAGTACTTC.

The chain couples TRBV28 to TRBJ1-4; perhaps TRBD1 as D (5 bases). With 5 bases removed from V and 8 bases from J, the gap between germline ends came to 12 bases. Germline CDR1 and CDR2: MDHEN and SYDVKM. This CDR3 is 13 amino acids long. The CDR3 DNA reads as TGTGCCAGCAGTAGGGGCGCAGAGGAAAAACTGTTTTTT. It translates to CASSRGAEEKLFF.

This CDR3 is CASSYSRTGWLARGHEQFF. CDR3 bases: TGTGCCAGCAGTTACTCTCGGACAGGGTGGCTAGCTAGAGGGCATGAGCAGTTCTTC. The chain employs TRBV6-2 or TRBV6-3 and TRBJ2-1, with 8 nucleotides matching TRBD1. V was clipped by 0 bases and J by 8 bases; unmatched bases: 18. The length of the CDR3 is 19 residues. Per the germline V gene, CDR1 is MNHEY and CDR2 is SVGEGT.

The rearrangement joins TRBV6-5 to TRBJ1-6, with D perhaps matching TRBD1 (5 bases). Germline V gives CDR1 MNHEY, CDR2 SVGAGI. V was pared by 8 bases and J by 0 bases, with 11 bases between. CDR3 length: 15 residues. CDR3 bases: TGTGCCAGCGTGCGGGGCGACTCCTATAATTCACCCCTCCACTTT. Residues: CASVRGDSYNSPLHF.

The rearrangement joins TRBV5-4 to TRBJ2-2; 8 bases match TRBD2. V shed 0 bases and J 5 bases; nucleotides not matched to a gene: 0. Germline CDR1 is SGHNT and CDR2 is YYREEE (reference sequence). The length of the CDR3 is 14 residues. CDR3 sequence reads: CASSLGGRTGELFF. DNA for the CDR3: TGTGCCAGCAGCTTGGGCGGGAGGACCGGGGAGCTGTTTTTT.

The rearrangement uses TRBV7-9 and TRBJ2-1; D unresolved. The CDR3 spans 15 residues. V lost 0 bases and J 0 bases, leaving 6 bases between the germline ends. Germline CDR1 and CDR2: SEHNR and FQNEAQ (reference sequence). The CDR3 DNA reads TGTGCCAGCAGCTTAGCGTATAGCTCCTACAATGAGCAGTTCTTC. Translating it yields CASSLAYSSYNEQFF.

The V gene is TRBV3-1 (or the pseudogene TRBV3-2), the J gene TRBJ2-3, with D unresolved. Germline V lookup: CDR1 LGHDT, CDR2 YNNKEL (reference sequence). CDR3 length: 15 residues. V gave up 4 bases and J gave up 0 bases, with 11 bases separating them. CDR3 in amino acids: CASSPSVTSTDTQYF. In DNA form, the CDR3 reads TGTGCCAGCAGCCCCTCTGTGACTAGCACAGATACGCAGTATTTT.

CDR3 protein: CASRGAGYTQYF. DNA of the CDR3: TGTGCCAGCAGGGGGGCTGGTTATACGCAGTATTTT. The chain couples TRBV7-9 to TRBJ2-3, with D possibly TRBD1 on 6 matching bases. This CDR3 contains 12 residues. Deletions cut 6 bases from V and 7 bases from J, with 11 bases between. Germline V gene lookup returns CDR1 SEHNR and CDR2 FQNEAQ (reference sequence).

This rearrangement joins TRBV4-2 to TRBJ1-2, with 9 bases identical to TRBD1. Germline CDR1 reads LGHNA; CDR2 reads YNFKEQ. The CDR3 contains 15 residues. V lost 3 bases, J lost 6 bases, and 8 bases stayed unmatched. The chain's CDR3 is CASSHLTRQGDGYTF. The CDR3 nucleotides read TGTGCCAGCAGCCACCTCACCCGACAGGGGGATGGCTACACCTTC.

The chain is built from TRBV28 and TRBJ2-7; 10 nucleotides line up with TRBD2. The CDR3 consists of 14 residues. After removal of 5 bases from V and 5 bases from J, the junction contained 6 bases not matched to a gene. CDR1 is MDHEN, CDR2 SYDVKM, per germline. CDR3 DNA sequence: TGTGCCAGCAGTCGAACCGGGACTAGCGACGAGCAGTACTTC. As protein: CASSRTGTSDEQYF.

The chain combines TRBV2 with TRBJ2-7; D perhaps matches TRBD2 (5 bases). The CDR3 runs to 12 residues. Trimming took off 5 bases at V and 3 bases at J, with 8 bases between the two ends. Germline V lookup: CDR1 SNHLY, CDR2 FYNNEI. In nucleotides, the CDR3 is TGTGCCAGCAGTTTCGAGGGCTACGAGCAGTACTTC. Its protein product is CASSFEGYEQYF.

The rearrangement uses TRBV19 and TRBJ1-2; 10 bases match TRBD1. Trimming at V came to 3 bases and at J to 4 bases, leaving 5 bases not matched to a gene. The germline V gene has CDR1 LNHDA and CDR2 SQIVND (reference sequence). The CDR3 runs 15 residues. CDR3 DNA: TGTGCCAGTAGTATTACGGACAGGGGGATCTATGGCTACACCTTC. This gives the protein CASSITDRGIYGYTF.

The CDR3 DNA reads as TGCGCCAGCAGCTTAACGACTAGCGGTTACAATGAGCAGTTCTTC. Its translation is CASSLTTSGYNEQFF. This sequence joins TRBV5-1 and TRBJ2-1; TRBD2 matches 9 bases. This CDR3 has 15 residues. V gave up 2 bases and J gave up 4 bases; unmatched junction bases: 4. Germline CDR1 reads SGHRS; CDR2 reads YFSETQ.